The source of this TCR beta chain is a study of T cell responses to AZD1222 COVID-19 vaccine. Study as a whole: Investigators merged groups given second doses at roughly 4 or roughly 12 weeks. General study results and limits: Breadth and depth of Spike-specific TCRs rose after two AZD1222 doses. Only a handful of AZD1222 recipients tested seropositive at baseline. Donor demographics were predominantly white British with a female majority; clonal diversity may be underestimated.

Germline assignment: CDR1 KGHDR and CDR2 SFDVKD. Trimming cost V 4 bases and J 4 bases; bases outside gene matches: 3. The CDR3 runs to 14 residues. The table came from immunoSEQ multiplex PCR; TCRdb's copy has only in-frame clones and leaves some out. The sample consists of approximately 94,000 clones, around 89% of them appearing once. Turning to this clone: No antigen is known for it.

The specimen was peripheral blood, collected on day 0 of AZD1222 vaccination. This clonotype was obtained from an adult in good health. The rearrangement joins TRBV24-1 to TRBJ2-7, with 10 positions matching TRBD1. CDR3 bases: TGTGCCACCAGTGACCGGGACAGGGGATACGAGCAGTACTTC. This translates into CATSDRDRGYEQYF.